Given below is one T cell receptor beta chain in context. Its antigen is as yet unknown. This CDR3 has 15 residues. The germline V and J ends were trimmed by 6 bases and 5 bases, with 19 bases remaining between them. Germline CDR1 and CDR2: WSHSY and SAAADI. The data belong to a study of cytomegalovirus exposure and HLA in healthy donors. For the study at large: A previous analysis identified about 110 million unique TCR beta sequences derived from 180 million or so T cells.

Vbeta (60) and Jbeta (13) primers were used in the PCR. Clones were sequenced by immunoSEQ multiplex PCR, and TCRdb holds only the in-frame ones, with some missing. Of some 150,000 clones in the sample, roughly 81% were seen once. Findings and limits, study-wide: The listing of roughly 160 TCR beta chains classed them as cytomegalovirus-associated.

Sampled while nominally healthy, donors likely had unrecorded immune exposures. The sequenced material came from PBMCs. This chain uses TRBV10-2 with TRBJ2-5; TRBD2 is a possible D gene (7 bases). This clonotype was obtained from a woman aged 18-29 years in good health and CMV-seropositive. The CDR3 DNA follows: TGCGCCAGCAGGAGGGGGGGCCCCGGTGGGGAGACCCAGTACTTC. It translates to CASRRGGPGGETQYF.